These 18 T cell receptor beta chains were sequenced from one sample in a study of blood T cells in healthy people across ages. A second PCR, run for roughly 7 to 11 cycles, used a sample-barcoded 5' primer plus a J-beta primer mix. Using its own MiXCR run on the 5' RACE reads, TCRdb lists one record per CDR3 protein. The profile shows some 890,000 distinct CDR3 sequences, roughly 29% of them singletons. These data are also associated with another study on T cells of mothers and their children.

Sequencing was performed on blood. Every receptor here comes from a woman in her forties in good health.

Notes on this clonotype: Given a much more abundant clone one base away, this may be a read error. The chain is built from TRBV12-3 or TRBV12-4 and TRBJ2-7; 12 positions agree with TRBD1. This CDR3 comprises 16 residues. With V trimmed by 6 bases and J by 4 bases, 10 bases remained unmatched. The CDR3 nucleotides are TGTGCCAGCAGAGACACGGCGGGACAGGGGGCTTACGAGCAGTACTTC. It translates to CASRDTAGQGAYEQYF.

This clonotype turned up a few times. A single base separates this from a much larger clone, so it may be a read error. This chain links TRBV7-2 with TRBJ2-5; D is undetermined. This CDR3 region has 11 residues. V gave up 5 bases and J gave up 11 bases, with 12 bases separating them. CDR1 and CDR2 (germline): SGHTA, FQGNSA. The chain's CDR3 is CASSIYNEQYF. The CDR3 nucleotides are TGTGCCAGCAGCATATACAATGAGCAGTACTTC. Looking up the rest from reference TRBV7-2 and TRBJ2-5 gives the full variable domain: GAGVSQSPSNKVTEKGKDVELRCDPISGHTALYWYRQSLGQGLEFLIYFQGNSAPDKSGLPSDRFSAERTGGSVSTLTIQRTQQEDSAVYLCASSIYNEQYFGPGTRLLVL.

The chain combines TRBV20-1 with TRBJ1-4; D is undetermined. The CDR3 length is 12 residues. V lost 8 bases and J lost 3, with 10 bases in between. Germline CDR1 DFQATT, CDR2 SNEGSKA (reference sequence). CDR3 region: CSPTHSNEKLFF. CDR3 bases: TGCAGTCCGACCCACTCTAATGAAAAACTGTTTTTT.

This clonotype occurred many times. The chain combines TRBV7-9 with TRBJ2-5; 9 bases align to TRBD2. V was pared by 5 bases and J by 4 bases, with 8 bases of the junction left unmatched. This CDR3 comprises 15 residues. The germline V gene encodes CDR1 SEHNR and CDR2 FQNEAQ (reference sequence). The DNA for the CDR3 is TGTGCCAGCAGCCCACCAGCGGGGGGCCTAGAGACCCAGTACTTC. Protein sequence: CASSPPAGGLETQYF.

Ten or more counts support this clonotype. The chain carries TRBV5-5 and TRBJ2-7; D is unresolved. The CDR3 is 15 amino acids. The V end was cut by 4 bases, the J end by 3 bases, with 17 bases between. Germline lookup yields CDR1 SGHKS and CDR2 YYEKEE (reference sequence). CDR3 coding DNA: TGTGCCAGCAGCCTGGCTGCGCAGCCGATCTACGAGCAGTACTTC. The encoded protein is CASSLAAQPIYEQYF.

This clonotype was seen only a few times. Here the CDR3 DNA reads TGTGCCAGCAGTGAGGGACAGAGATATGGCTACACCTTC. It specifies CASSEGQRYGYTF. This chain connects TRBV6-4 to TRBJ1-2, with 7 bases lining up with TRBD1. The CDR3 covers 13 residues. The V segment lost 3 bases and the J segment 5 bases; nucleotides outside the gene matches: 3. In germline, CDR1 is MRHNA, CDR2 SNTAGT.

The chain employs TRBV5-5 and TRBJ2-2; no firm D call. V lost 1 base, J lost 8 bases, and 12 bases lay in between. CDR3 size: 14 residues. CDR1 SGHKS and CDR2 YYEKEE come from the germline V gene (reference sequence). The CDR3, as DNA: TGTGCCAGCAGCTTGTCCTTGCCTGGTGGGGAGCTGTTTTTT. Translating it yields CASSLSLPGGELFF.

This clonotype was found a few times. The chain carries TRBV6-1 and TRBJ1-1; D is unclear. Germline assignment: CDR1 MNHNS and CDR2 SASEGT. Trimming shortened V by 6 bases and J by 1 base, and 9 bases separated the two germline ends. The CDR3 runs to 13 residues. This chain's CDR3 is CASSKSGNTEAFF. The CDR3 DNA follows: TGTGCCAGCAGCAAAAGCGGGAACACTGAAGCTTTCTTT.

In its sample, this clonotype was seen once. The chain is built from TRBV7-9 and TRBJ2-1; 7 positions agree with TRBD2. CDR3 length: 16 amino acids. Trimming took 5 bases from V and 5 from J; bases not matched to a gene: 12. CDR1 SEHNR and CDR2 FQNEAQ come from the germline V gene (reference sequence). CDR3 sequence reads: CASSPPGWGGNNEQFF. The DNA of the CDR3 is TGTGCCAGCAGCCCACCCGGGTGGGGGGGAAACAATGAGCAGTTCTTC.

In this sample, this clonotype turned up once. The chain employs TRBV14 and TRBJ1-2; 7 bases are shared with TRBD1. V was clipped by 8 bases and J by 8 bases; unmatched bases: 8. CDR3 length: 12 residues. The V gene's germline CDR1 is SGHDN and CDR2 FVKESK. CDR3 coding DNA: TGTGCCAGCTCACGCCAGGGGGAAGGCTACACCTTC. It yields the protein CASSRQGEGYTF.

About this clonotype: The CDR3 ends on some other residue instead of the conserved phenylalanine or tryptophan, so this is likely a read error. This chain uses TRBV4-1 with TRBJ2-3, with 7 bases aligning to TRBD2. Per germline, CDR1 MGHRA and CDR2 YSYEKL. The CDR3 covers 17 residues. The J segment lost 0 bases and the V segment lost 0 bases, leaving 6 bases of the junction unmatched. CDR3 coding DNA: TGCGCCAGCAGCCAAGATGGGAGCGGGGCAAGCACAGATACGCAGTATGTT. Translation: CASSQDGSGASTDTQYV.

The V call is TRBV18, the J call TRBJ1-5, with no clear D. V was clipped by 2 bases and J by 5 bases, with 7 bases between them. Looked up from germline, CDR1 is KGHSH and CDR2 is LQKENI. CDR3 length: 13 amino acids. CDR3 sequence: CASSPGIDQPQHF. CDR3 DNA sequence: TGTGCCAGCTCACCAGGGATAGATCAGCCCCAGCATTTT.

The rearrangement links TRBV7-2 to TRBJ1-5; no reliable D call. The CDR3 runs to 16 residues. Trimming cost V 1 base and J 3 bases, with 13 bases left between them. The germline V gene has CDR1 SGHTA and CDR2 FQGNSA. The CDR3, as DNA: TGTGCCAGCAGCTTAGGGTCCCTAGGAGACAATCAGCCCCAGCATTTT. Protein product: CASSLGSLGDNQPQHF. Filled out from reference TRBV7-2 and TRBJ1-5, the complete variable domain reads GAGVSQSPSNKVTEKGKDVELRCDPISGHTALYWYRQSLGQGLEFLIYFQGNSAPDKSGLPSDRFSAERTGGSVSTLTIQRTQQEDSAVYLCASSLGSLGDNQPQHFGDGTRLSIL.

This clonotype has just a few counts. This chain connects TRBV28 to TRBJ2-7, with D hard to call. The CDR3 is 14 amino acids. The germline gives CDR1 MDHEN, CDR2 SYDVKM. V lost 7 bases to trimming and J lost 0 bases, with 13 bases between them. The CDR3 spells CASTFGRSSYEQYF. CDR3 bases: TGTGCCAGCACCTTTGGACGCAGCTCCTACGAGCAGTACTTC.

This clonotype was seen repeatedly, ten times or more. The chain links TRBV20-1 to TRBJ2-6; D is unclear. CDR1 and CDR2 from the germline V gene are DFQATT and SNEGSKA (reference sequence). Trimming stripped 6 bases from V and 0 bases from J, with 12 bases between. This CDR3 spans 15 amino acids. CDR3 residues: CSAVQSDSGANVLTF. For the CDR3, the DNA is TGCAGTGCGGTACAAAGCGACTCTGGGGCCAACGTCCTGACTTTC.

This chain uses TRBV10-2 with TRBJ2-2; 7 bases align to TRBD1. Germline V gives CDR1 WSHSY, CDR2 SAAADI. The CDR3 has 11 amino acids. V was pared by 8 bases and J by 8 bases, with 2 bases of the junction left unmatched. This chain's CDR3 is CASSGGGELFF. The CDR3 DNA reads TGCGCCAGCTCAGGGGGAGGGGAGCTGTTTTTT.

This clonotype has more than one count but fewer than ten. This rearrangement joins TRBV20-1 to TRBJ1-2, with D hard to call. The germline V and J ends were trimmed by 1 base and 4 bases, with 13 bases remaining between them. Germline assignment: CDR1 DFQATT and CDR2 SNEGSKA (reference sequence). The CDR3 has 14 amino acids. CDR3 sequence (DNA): TGCAGTGCTAGAGGTCGGCAGTGGAGCTATGGCTACACCTTC. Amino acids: CSARGRQWSYGYTF.

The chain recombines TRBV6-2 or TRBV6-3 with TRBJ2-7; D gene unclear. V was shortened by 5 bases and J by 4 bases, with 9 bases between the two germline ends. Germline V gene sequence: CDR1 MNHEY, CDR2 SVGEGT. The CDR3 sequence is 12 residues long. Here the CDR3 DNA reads TGTGCCAGCAGTACAGCAGTTTACGAGCAGTACTTC. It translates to CASSTAVYEQYF.